This is a list of T cell receptor beta chains from one sample in a study of a mutant IDH1 vaccine in newly diagnosed glioma. The method was immunoSEQ multiplex PCR; TCRdb's version includes in-frame clones alone and lacks a portion of them. The repertoire holds 53,000 or so clones, more than 70% seen once, with about 5.2% in the top ten. Their specific antigens are unknown. Sequences were derived from PBMCs, sampled from a glioma patient whose treatment included an IDH1 peptide vaccine. The origin of the receptors is a man aged 50 to 59 with glioma. Both conserved end residues are part of each CDR3. D genes are given only for firm matches. Rows give clone size only sometimes, using once, few, many, or a class for an expanded clone.

V: TRBV5-1
J: TRBJ1-3
size: .
D: .
DNA: TGCGCCAGCAGCTTAAGGGAGAGCTCTGGAAACACCATATATTTT
CDR3: CASSLRESSGNTIYF

V: TRBV15
J: TRBJ1-4
size: few
D: TRBD1
DNA: TGTGCCACCAGCAGACTATCAGGGGGGGGATCTGAAAAACTGTTTTTT
CDR3: CATSRLSGGGSEKLFF

V: TRBV9
J: TRBJ1-3
size: .
D: .
DNA: TGTGCCAGCAGCGTAGCACAGGGTGCCATATATTTT
CDR3: CASSVAQGAIYF

V: TRBV7-2
J: TRBJ1-2
size: .
D: .
DNA: TGTGCCAGCAGCTTAGTGTCCAGATCCTACACCTTC
CDR3: CASSLVSRSYTF

V: TRBV27
J: TRBJ2-2
size: .
D: .
DNA: TGTGCCAGCAGTTTATCGATTCTCCAGGGTCGGACCGGGGAGCTGTTTTTT
CDR3: CASSLSILQGRTGELFF

V: TRBV5-1
J: TRBJ2-2
size: .
D: .
DNA: TGCGCCAGCAGCTTGGTGCAGGGAGGCACCGGGGAGCTGTTTTTT
CDR3: CASSLVQGGTGELFF

V: TRBV5-1
J: TRBJ2-7
size: .
D: TRBD2
DNA: TGCGCCAGCAGCATTAGCGGGGGCCGGCACGAGCAGTACTTC
CDR3: CASSISGGRHEQYF

V: TRBV5-1
J: TRBJ2-5
size: once
D: .
DNA: TGCGCCAGCAGCTTGGCCAATGAGGAGACCCAGTACTTC
CDR3: CASSLANEETQYF

V: TRBV27
J: TRBJ1-4
size: .
D: .
DNA: TGTGCCAGCAGTTCAGCAGGAGATAATGAAAAACTGTTTTTT
CDR3: CASSSAGDNEKLFF

V: TRBV7-9
J: TRBJ1-4
size: .
D: TRBD1
DNA: TGTGCCAGCAGCTCTGGTACAGGGGCAACTAATGAAAAACTGTTTTTT
CDR3: CASSSGTGATNEKLFF

V: TRBV27
J: TRBJ2-1
size: once
D: TRBD1
DNA: TGTGCCAGCAGCCTGGGACAGGGATTTGATGAGCAGTTCTTC
CDR3: CASSLGQGFDEQFF

V: TRBV6-1
J: TRBJ2-2
size: .
D: .
DNA: TGTGCCAGCAGTGAAGGAGGGTTGTCCGGGGAGCTGTTTTTT
CDR3: CASSEGGLSGELFF

V: TRBV21-1
J: TRBJ1-1
size: .
D: .
DNA: TGTGCCAGCAGCAAAGTAGGGCCGGGACAGGGGGCATCGTGTTACACTGAAGCTTTCTTT
CDR3: CASSKVGPGQGASCYTEAFF

V: TRBV6-6
J: TRBJ1-2
size: .
D: TRBD1
DNA: TGTGCCAGCAGTTCCCCGGACAGGGGGCGCGGCTATGGCTACACCTTC
CDR3: CASSSPDRGRGYGYTF

V: TRBV11-2
J: TRBJ1-6
size: once
D: .
DNA: TGTGCCAGCAGCTCACCCTCAGAGGCGAACTCACCCCTCCACTTT
CDR3: CASSSPSEANSPLHF

V: TRBV7-9
J: TRBJ1-2
size: .
D: .
DNA: TGTGCCAGCAGCTTAGCTCCAGGGAGAGGTTATGGCTACACCTTC
CDR3: CASSLAPGRGYGYTF

V: TRBV29-1
J: TRBJ1-2
size: .
D: .
DNA: TGCAGCGTTGAAGACGGGGAGGGCTACACCTTC
CDR3: CSVEDGEGYTF

V: TRBV9
J: TRBJ2-2
size: .
D: TRBD2
DNA: TGTGCCAGCAGCGTAGGGCTAGCGGGGGTTACCGGGGAGCTGTTTTTT
CDR3: CASSVGLAGVTGELFF

V: TRBV7-2
J: TRBJ2-6
size: .
D: .
DNA: TGTGCCAGCAGCTTAGCGCAAATCCTAGTCTACAGGGAAGCGCCTGGGGCCAACGTCCTGACTTTC
CDR3: CASSLAQILVYREAPGANVLTF

V: TRBV2
J: TRBJ2-1
size: .
D: .
DNA: TGTGCCAGCAGTGAAGGGTTGGTCAATGAGCAGTTCTTC
CDR3: CASSEGLVNEQFF

V: TRBV19
J: TRBJ2-1
size: .
D: .
DNA: TGTGCCAGTAGTATCAGGCAGGGGGGATTCATCCGCTACAATGAGCAGTTCTTC
CDR3: CASSIRQGGFIRYNEQFF